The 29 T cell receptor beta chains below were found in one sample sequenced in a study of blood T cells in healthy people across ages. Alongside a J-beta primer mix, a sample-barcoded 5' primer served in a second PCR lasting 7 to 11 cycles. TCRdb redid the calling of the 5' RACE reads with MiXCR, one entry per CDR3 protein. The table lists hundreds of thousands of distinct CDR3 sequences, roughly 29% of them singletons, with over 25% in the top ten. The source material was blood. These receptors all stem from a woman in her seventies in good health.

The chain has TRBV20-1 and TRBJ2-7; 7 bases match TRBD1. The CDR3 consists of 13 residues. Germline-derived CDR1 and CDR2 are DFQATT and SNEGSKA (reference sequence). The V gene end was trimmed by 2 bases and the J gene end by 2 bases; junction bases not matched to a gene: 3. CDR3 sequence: CSARNQGAYEQYF. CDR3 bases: TGCAGTGCTAGAAATCAGGGGGCCTACGAGCAGTACTTC.

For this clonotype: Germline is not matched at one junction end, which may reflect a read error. CDR3: CASCQQPGGGYEQYF. CDR3 nucleotide sequence: TGCGCCAGCTGCCAGCAGCCAGGGGGCGGGTACGAGCAGTACTTC. The chain has TRBV4-1 and TRBJ2-7; 8 positions match TRBD1. Looked up from germline, CDR1 is MGHRA and CDR2 is YSYEKL. The CDR3 runs to 15 residues.

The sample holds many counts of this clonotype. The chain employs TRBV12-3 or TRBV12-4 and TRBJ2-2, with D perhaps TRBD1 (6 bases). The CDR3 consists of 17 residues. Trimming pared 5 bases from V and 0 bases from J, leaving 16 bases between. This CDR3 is CASSRHGQFANTGELFF. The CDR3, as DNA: TGTGCCAGCAGTCGACACGGACAGTTCGCGAACACCGGGGAGCTGTTTTTT.

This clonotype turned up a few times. The CDR3 nucleotides are TGTGCCAGCAGCTTAGAGCCTAGCAGCTACGAGCAGTACTTC. Protein sequence: CASSLEPSSYEQYF. The rearrangement uses TRBV7-2 and TRBJ2-7, with D possibly TRBD2 on 5 matching bases. Trimming took off 1 base at V and 3 bases at J, with 10 bases between the two ends. The CDR3 length is 14 residues. The germline gives CDR1 SGHTA, CDR2 FQGNSA.

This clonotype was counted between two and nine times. CDR3 in amino acids: CASNTDRAGFQNIQYF. CDR3 DNA: TGTGCCAGCAACACCGACAGGGCTGGGTTCCAAAACATTCAGTACTTC. The V and J genes are TRBV28 and TRBJ2-4; 7 bases agree with TRBD1. Germline loops: CDR1 MDHEN, CDR2 SYDVKM. The CDR3 spans 16 residues. V lost 7 bases and J lost 5; bases outside the gene matches: 14.

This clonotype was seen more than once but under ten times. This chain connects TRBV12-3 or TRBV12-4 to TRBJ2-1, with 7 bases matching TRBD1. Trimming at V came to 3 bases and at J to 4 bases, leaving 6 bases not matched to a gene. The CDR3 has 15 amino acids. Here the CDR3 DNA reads TGTGCCAGCAGTTTGCGACGACAGGGATACAATGAGCAGTTCTTC. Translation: CASSLRRQGYNEQFF.

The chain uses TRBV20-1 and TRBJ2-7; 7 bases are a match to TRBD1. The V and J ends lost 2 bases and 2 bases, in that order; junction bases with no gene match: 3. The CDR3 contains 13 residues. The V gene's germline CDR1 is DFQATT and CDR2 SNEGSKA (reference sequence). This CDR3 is CSARKDRAYEQYV. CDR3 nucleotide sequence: TGCAGTGCTAGAAAAGACAGGGCCTACGAGCAGTACGTC.

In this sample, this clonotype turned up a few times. The CDR3 region is CASAYLGRDEQYF. DNA of the CDR3: TGTGCCAGCGCGTACTTGGGGAGGGACGAGCAGTACTTC. This chain connects TRBV12-3 or TRBV12-4 to TRBJ2-7; 7 nucleotides match TRBD2. The CDR3 has 13 amino acids. V trimming: 8 bases; J trimming: 5 bases; junction bases outside the gene matches: 9.

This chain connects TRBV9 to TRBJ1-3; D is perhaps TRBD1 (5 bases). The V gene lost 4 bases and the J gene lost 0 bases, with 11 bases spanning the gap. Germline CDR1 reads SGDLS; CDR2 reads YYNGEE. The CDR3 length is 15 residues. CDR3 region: CASSPPQGSGNTIYF. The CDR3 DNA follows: TGTGCCAGCAGCCCACCTCAGGGCTCTGGAAACACCATATATTTT.

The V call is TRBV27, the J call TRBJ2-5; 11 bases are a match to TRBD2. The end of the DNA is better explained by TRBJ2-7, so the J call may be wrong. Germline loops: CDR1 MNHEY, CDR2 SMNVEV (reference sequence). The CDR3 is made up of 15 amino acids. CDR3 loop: CASSSIAGGHYEQYF. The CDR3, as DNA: TGTGCCAGCAGTTCCATAGCGGGAGGGCACTACGAGCAGTACTTC.

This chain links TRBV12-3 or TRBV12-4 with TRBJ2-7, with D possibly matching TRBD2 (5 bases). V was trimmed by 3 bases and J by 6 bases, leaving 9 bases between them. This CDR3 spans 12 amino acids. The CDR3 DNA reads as TGTGCCAGCAGTTTCCCGGGGATCGAGCAGTACTTC. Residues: CASSFPGIEQYF.

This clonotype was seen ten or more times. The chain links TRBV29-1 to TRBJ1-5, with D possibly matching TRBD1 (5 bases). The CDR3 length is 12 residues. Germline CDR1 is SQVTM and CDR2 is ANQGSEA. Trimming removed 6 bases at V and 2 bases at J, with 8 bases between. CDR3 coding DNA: TGCAGCGTGGGGGACGGCAATCAGCCCCAGCATTTT. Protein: CSVGDGNQPQHF.

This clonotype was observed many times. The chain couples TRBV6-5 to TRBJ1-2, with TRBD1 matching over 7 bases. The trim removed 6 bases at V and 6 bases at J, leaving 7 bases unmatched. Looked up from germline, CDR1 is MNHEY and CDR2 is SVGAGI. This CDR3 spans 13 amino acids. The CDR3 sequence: CASSRTGEDGYTF. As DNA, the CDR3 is TGTGCCAGCAGCCGGACAGGCGAGGATGGCTACACCTTC.

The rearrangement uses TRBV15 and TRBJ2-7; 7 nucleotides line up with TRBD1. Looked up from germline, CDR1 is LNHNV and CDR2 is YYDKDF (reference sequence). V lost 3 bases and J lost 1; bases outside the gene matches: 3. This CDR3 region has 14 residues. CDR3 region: CATSRTGTSYEQYF. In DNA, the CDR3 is TGTGCCACCAGCAGGACAGGGACATCCTACGAGCAGTACTTC.

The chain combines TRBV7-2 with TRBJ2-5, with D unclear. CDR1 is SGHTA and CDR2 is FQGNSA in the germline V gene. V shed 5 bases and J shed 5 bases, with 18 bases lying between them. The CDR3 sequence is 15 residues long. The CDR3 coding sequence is TGTGCCAGCAGCAACGGACGGTATCTTCAGGAGACCCAGTACTTC. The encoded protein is CASSNGRYLQETQYF. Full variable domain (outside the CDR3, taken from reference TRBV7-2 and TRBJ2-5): GAGVSQSPSNKVTEKGKDVELRCDPISGHTALYWYRQSLGQGLEFLIYFQGNSAPDKSGLPSDRFSAERTGGSVSTLTIQRTQQEDSAVYLCASSNGRYLQETQYFGPGTRLLVL.

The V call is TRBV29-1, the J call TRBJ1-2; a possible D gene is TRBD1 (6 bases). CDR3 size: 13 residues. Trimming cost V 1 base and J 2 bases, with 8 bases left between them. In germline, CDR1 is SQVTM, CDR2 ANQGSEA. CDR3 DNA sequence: TGCAGCGTTGAAGCCACAGGGAACTATGGCTACACCTTC. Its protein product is CSVEATGNYGYTF.

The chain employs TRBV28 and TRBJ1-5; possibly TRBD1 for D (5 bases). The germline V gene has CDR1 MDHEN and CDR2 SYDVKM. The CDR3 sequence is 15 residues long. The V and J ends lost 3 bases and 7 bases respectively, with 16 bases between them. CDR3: CASSLGVGQRQPQHF. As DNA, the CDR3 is TGTGCCAGCAGTTTGGGGGTCGGGCAACGGCAGCCCCAGCATTTT.

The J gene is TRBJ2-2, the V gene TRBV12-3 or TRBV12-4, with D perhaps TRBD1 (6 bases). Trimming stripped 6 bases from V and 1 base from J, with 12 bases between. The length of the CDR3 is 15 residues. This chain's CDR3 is CASSTNRVNTGELFF. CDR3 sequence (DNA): TGTGCCAGCAGCACCAACAGGGTGAACACCGGGGAGCTGTTTTTT.

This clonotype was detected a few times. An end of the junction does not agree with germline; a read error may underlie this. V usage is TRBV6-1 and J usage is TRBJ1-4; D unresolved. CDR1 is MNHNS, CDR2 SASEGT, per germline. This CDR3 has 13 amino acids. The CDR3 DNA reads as TGTGCCAGCAGTGCGAAGGCTAACGAAAAACTGTTTTTT. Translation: CASSAKANEKLFF.

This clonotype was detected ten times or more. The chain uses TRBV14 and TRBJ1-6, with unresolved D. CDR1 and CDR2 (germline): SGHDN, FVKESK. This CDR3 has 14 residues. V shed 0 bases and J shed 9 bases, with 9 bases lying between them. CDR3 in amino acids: CASSQETVRSPLHF. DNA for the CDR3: TGTGCCAGCAGCCAAGAAACGGTTCGTTCACCCCTCCACTTT.

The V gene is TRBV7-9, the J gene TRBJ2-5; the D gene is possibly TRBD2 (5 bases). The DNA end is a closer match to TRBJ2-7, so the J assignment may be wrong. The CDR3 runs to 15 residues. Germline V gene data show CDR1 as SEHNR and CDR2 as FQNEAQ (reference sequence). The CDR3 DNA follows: TGTGCCAGCAGCTTAGGGGAGTATCGGGGTCACGAGCAGTACTTC. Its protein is CASSLGEYRGHEQYF.

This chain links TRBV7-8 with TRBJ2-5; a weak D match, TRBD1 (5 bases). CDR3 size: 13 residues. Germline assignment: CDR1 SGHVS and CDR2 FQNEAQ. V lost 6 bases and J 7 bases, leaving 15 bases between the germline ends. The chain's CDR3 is CASRQASVLTQYF. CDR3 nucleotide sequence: TGTGCCAGCAGACAGGCCTCGGTTTTGACCCAGTACTTC.

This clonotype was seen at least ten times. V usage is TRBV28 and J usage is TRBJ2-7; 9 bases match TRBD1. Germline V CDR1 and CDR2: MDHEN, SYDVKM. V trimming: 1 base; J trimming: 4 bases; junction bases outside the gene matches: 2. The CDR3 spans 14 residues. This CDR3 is CASSLSQGAYEQYF. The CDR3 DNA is TGTGCCAGCAGTTTATCACAGGGGGCTTACGAGCAGTACTTC.

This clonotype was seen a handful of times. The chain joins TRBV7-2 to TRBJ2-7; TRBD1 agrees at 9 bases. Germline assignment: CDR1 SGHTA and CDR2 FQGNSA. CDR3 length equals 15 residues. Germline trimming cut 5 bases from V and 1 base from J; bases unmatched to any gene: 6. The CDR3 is CASSPRDRASYEQYF. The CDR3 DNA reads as TGTGCCAGCAGCCCCCGGGACAGGGCATCCTACGAGCAGTACTTC.

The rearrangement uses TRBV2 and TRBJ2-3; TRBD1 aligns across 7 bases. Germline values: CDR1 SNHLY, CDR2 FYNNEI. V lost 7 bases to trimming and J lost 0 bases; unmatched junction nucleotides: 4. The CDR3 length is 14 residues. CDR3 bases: TGTGCCAGCAACCCGGACAGGAGCACAGATACGCAGTATTTT. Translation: CASNPDRSTDTQYF.

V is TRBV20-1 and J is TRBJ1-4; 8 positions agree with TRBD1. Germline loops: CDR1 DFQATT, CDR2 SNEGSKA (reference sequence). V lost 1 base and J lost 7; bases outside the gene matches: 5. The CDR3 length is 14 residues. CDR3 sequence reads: CSARGQGTGEKLFF. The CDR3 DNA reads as TGCAGTGCTAGAGGACAGGGGACGGGTGAAAAACTGTTTTTT.

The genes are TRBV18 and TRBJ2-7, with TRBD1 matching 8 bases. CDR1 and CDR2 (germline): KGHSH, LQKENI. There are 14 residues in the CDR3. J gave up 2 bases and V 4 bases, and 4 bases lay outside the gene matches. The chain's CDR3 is CASSRNRGAYEQYF. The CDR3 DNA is TGTGCCAGCTCACGTAACAGGGGGGCCTACGAGCAGTACTTC.

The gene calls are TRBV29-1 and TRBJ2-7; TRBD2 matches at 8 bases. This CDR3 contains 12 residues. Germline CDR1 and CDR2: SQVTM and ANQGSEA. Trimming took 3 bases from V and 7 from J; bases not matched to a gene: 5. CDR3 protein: CSVDSGAREQYF. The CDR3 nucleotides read TGCAGCGTTGATAGCGGGGCGAGGGAGCAGTACTTC.

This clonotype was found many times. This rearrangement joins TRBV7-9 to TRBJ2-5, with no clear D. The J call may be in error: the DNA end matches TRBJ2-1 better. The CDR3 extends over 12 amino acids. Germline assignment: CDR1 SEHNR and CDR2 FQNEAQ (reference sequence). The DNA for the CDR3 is TGTGCCAGCAGCTTAGTTGCCCGGGAGCAGTTCTTC. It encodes CASSLVAREQFF.